Sequencing of this T cell receptor (beta chain) was carried out in a study of cytomegalovirus exposure and HLA in healthy donors. The CDR3 has 15 residues. Germline CDR1 is GTSNPN and CDR2 is SVGIG (reference sequence). V lost 5 bases and J 1 base, leaving 15 bases between the germline ends. Whole-study results and caveats: The authors reported that TCR beta sequences could predict HLA-A and HLA-B alleles. These predictions were accurate for most subjects in the first cohort. TCR sequences were mostly rare, though some public TCRs occurred in many donors.

With respect to this clone: Its antigen remains unidentified.

Vbeta (60) and Jbeta (13) primers were used in the PCR. Per the original methods: Per a later analysis, the number of unique TCR beta chains was roughly 83 million, of which 8.5 million to 11 million were shared. Here immunoSEQ multiplex PCR was the method, and the copy in TCRdb shows in-frame clones only, minus some. D and trimming were read from the DNA, whereas the V and J calls and clone size are those reported in that table. The table includes around 120,000 clones, around 78% detected once. What was sequenced was PBMCs. This sequence was found in a middle-aged woman in good health and CMV-seronegative. This chain joins TRBV30 and TRBJ1-5; possibly TRBD1 for D (5 bases). CDR3 region: CAWPPGLRSNQPQHF. CDR3 DNA: TGTGCCTGGCCCCCGGGACTGAGAAGCAATCAGCCCCAGCATTTT.